This TCR beta chain is drawn from a study of blood T cell repertoires in COVID-19. Study-level background: Nucleic acid was either cDNA or gDNA, and it came from T cells, B-cell-depleted T cells, or PBMCs.

The assay was immunoSEQ multiplex PCR, and TCRdb's table has in-frame clones only and misses some. The data contain 200,000 to 250,000 clones, 84% of them seen just once; the ten biggest clones take up less than 7%. V dropped 4 bases and J dropped 0; count of bases not matched to a gene: 8. Germline CDR1 is KGHSY and CDR2 is FQNENV. The CDR3 has 18 residues. The clonotype was recovered from a middle-aged woman who had recovered from COVID-19. This chain uses TRBV16 with TRBJ2-2, with TRBD2 identical over 10 bases. Sequenced: PBMCs or T cells enriched from blood (not recorded which). CDR3 region: CASSPRLAGYSNTGELFF. CDR3 in DNA: TGTGCCAGCAGCCCAAGACTAGCGGGCTACTCGAACACCGGGGAGCTGTTTTTT.